The 5 T cell receptor beta chains given below trace back to one sample, sequenced in a study of T cell changes during pregnancy in multiple sclerosis. Produced via immunoSEQ multiplex PCR; TCRdb's table is partial and in-frame only. This sample carries around 28,000 clones, around 90% of them seen once, and the ten largest clones take approximately 0.55%. The source was CD4+ T cells from peripheral blood mononuclear cells, collected in the first trimester of pregnancy. These receptors all come from a female donor in good health, enrolled as a control in a pregnancy study.

The chain joins TRBV5-1 to TRBJ2-7; 9 nucleotides align to TRBD1. With V trimmed by 4 bases and J by 2 bases, 13 bases remained unmatched. Germline loops: CDR1 SGHRS, CDR2 YFSETQ. CDR3 length: 17 residues. The CDR3 sequence is CASSLSTGTGNPYEQYF. The CDR3 nucleotides are TGCGCCAGCAGCCTATCCACCGGGACAGGGAACCCCTACGAGCAGTACTTC.

The CDR3 is CSVLQSRSYEQYF. Written as DNA, the CDR3 is TGCAGCGTCCTTCAATCTCGGAGCTACGAGCAGTACTTC. The chain joins TRBV29-1 to TRBJ2-7; the D is unclear. V dropped 6 bases and J dropped 3 bases, with 15 bases sitting between them. Germline values: CDR1 SQVTM, CDR2 ANQGSEA. The CDR3 is made up of 13 amino acids.

This chain links TRBV2 with TRBJ2-5, with D hard to call. The germline CDR1 and CDR2 sequences are SNHLY and FYNNEI. This CDR3 is 11 amino acids long. V lost 7 bases and J 2 bases, leaving 5 bases between the germline ends. In nucleotides, the CDR3 is TGTGCCAGCACCCTACAAGAGACCCAGTACTTC. Its protein product is CASTLQETQYF.

The chain couples TRBV27 to TRBJ1-4; weak D call: TRBD1 (5 bases). V was trimmed by 5 bases and J by 10 bases, leaving 20 bases between them. This CDR3 is built from 15 residues. Per germline, CDR1 MNHEY and CDR2 SMNVEV (reference sequence). The CDR3 spells CASSTSGGHNGKLFF. CDR3 coding DNA: TGTGCCAGCAGTACCTCCGGGGGTCATAACGGAAAACTGTTTTTT.

V gene TRBV10-3 combines with J gene TRBJ1-1; D may be TRBD1 (5 bases). V was pared by 0 bases and J by 1 base, with 6 bases between. The V gene's germline CDR1 is ENHRY and CDR2 SYGVKD. The CDR3 length is 14 residues. In DNA form, the CDR3 reads TGTGCCATCAGTGAGTCCGGGGGGAACACTGAAGCTTTCTTT. This sequence encodes CAISESGGNTEAFF.